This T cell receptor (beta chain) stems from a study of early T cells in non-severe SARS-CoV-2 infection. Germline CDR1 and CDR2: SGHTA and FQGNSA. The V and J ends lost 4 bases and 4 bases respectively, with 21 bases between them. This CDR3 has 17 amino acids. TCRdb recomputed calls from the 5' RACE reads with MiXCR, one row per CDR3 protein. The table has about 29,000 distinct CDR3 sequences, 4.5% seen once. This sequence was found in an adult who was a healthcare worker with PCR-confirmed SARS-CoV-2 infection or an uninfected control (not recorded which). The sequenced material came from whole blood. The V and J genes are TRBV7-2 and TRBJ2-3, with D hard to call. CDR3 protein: CASSSTRRTRVADTQYF. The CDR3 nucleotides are TGTGCCAGCAGCTCAACGAGAAGGACCCGGGTCGCAGATACGCAGTATTTT. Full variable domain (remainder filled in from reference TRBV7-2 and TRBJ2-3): GAGVSQSPSNKVTEKGKDVELRCDPISGHTALYWYRQSLGQGLEFLIYFQGNSAPDKSGLPSDRFSAERTGGSVSTLTIQRTQQEDSAVYLCASSSTRRTRVADTQYFGPGTRLTVL.